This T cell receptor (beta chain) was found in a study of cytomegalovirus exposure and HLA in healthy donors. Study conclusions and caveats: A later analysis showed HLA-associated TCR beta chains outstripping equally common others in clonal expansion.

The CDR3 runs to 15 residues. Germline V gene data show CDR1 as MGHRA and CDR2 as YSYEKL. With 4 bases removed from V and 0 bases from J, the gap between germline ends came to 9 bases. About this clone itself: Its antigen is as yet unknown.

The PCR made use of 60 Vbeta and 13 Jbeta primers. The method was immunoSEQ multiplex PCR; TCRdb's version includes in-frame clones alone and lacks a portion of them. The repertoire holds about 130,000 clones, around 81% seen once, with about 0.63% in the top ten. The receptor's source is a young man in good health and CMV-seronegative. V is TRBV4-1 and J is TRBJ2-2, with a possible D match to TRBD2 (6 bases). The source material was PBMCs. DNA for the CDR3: TGCGCCAGCAGCCCCGGGACTGCGAACACCGGGGAGCTGTTTTTT. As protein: CASSPGTANTGELFF.